The next 14 T cell receptor beta chains were all read from a single sample in a study of cytomegalovirus exposure and HLA in healthy donors. PCR was performed using 60 Vbeta and 13 Jbeta primers. Using immunoSEQ multiplex PCR, the repertoire was profiled, and TCRdb retains in-frame clones only, with some absent. Here the sample spans about 96,000 clones, around 64% being singletons. The sample taken for sequencing was PBMCs. These receptor sequences come from a man in his sixties in good health and CMV-seronegative.

The chain has TRBV19 and TRBJ2-1; D is undetermined. The V gene's germline CDR1 is LNHDA and CDR2 SQIVND (reference sequence). Trimming cost V 5 bases and J 0 bases, with 11 bases left between them. CDR3 length: 15 amino acids. The CDR3 coding sequence is TGTGCCAGTAGTCTTGACTGGAGCTCCTACAATGAGCAGTTCTTC. Translation: CASSLDWSSYNEQFF.

In its sample, this clone was seen a few times. The rearrangement uses TRBV29-1 and TRBJ1-2, with D possibly being TRBD1 (5 bases). The V end was cut by 6 bases, the J end by 4 bases, with 15 bases between. Germline CDR1 SQVTM, CDR2 ANQGSEA. The CDR3 consists of 13 residues. The CDR3 loop reads CSVPRQGSYGYTF. CDR3 nucleotides: TGCAGCGTCCCCCGGCAGGGTTCCTATGGCTACACCTTC.

The chain links TRBV6-5 to TRBJ2-5; no definite D call. The germline V gene has CDR1 MNHEY and CDR2 SVGAGI. V was shortened by 2 bases and J by 1 base, with 11 bases between the two germline ends. This CDR3 is built from 15 residues. Here the CDR3 reads CASSYTVEPQETQYF. The CDR3 coding sequence is TGTGCCAGCAGTTACACGGTAGAGCCCCAAGAGACCCAGTACTTC.

V gene TRBV11-3 combines with J gene TRBJ1-1; D is possibly TRBD1 (5 bases). V lost 5 bases and J lost 6, with 16 bases in between. The CDR3 runs 14 residues. In germline, CDR1 is SGHNT, CDR2 YENEEA. CDR3: CASSRLRRGAEAFF. The CDR3 DNA reads TGTGCCAGCAGCCGACTTAGGCGGGGCGCTGAAGCTTTCTTT. Full variable domain (remainder filled in from reference TRBV11-3 and TRBJ1-1): EAGVVQSPRYKIIEKKQPVAFWCNPISGHNTLYWYLQNLGQGPELLIRYENEEAVDDSQLPKDRFSAERLKGVDSTLKIQPAELGDSAVYLCASSRLRRGAEAFFGQGTRLTVV.

The chain links TRBV18 to TRBJ2-7; 8 bases line up with TRBD1. The CDR3 length is 14 residues. From germline, CDR1 is KGHSH and CDR2 LQKENI. V was clipped by 3 bases and J by 2 bases; unmatched bases: 3. CDR3: CASSPRTGTYEQYF. In DNA form, the CDR3 reads TGTGCCAGCTCACCGCGGACAGGGACCTACGAGCAGTACTTC.

The chain joins TRBV5-4 to TRBJ1-2; 7 bases are a match to TRBD1. This CDR3 is 14 amino acids long. Germline-derived CDR1 and CDR2 are SGHNT and YYREEE (reference sequence). J gave up 2 bases and V 6 bases, and 7 bases lay outside the gene matches. The DNA for the CDR3 is TGTGCCAGCACCAACGGACAGGAAAACTATGGCTACACCTTC. This translates into CASTNGQENYGYTF. Drawing the rest from reference TRBV5-4 and TRBJ1-2, the complete variable domain is ETGVTQSPTHLIKTRGQQVTLRCSSQSGHNTVSWYQQALGQGPQFIFQYYREEENGRGNFPPRFSGLQFPNYSSELNVNALELDDSALYLCASTNGQENYGYTFGSGTRLTVV.

The rearrangement uses TRBV5-1 and TRBJ1-4; the D gene is possibly TRBD1 (6 bases). The CDR3 loop spans 11 amino acids. From germline, CDR1 is SGHRS and CDR2 YFSETQ. In nucleotides, the CDR3 is TGCGCGGGGGGGGCGGTTGAAAAACTGTTTTTT. Protein product: CAGGAVEKLFF. Full variable domain (remainder filled in from reference TRBV5-1 and TRBJ1-4): KAGVTQTPRYLIKTRGQQVTLSCSPISGHRSVSWYQQTPGQGLQFLFEYFSETQRNKGNFPGRFSGRQFSNSRSEMNVSTLELGDSALYLCAGGAVEKLFFGSGTQLSVL.

V and J are TRBV19 and TRBJ1-1; 11 positions agree with TRBD1. The ends lost 5 bases at V and 3 bases at J; junction bases unmatched: 8. The CDR3 covers 16 residues. Germline loops: CDR1 LNHDA, CDR2 SQIVND (reference sequence). The CDR3 loop is CASSAWTGGQDTEAFF. The CDR3 nucleotides read TGTGCCAGTAGTGCATGGACAGGGGGCCAGGACACTGAAGCTTTCTTT.

This clone was counted only a few times. This chain uses TRBV19 with TRBJ1-1; D is perhaps TRBD1 (6 bases). The V end lost 4 bases, the J end lost 1 base, and 10 bases lay between the germline ends. The CDR3 covers 14 residues. Germline CDR1 and CDR2: LNHDA and SQIVND (reference sequence). The CDR3 region is CASSTGTSNTEAFF. CDR3 DNA: TGTGCCAGTAGTACCGGGACATCGAACACTGAAGCTTTCTTT.

Concerning this clone: Germline is not matched at one junction end, which may reflect a read error. The chain employs TRBV7-7 and TRBJ2-7; the match to TRBD1 covers 7 bases. Looked up from germline, CDR1 is SSHAT and CDR2 is FNYEAQ (reference sequence). CDR3 length: 13 amino acids. The CDR3 region is CASSLQGTYEQYF. The DNA of the CDR3 is TGTGCTAGCAGCTTACAGGGGACCTACGAGCAGTACTTC.

The rearrangement links TRBV11-3 to TRBJ2-2, with TRBD1 identical over 10 bases. The junction had 4 bases not matched to a gene; V was cut back by 5 bases and J by 4 bases. The CDR3 is 15 residues long. In germline, CDR1 is SGHNT, CDR2 YENEEA. CDR3 DNA: TGTGCCAGCAGCCCAAGGACAGGGGGCACCGGGGAGCTGTTTTTT. Residues: CASSPRTGGTGELFF.

The chain carries TRBV19 and TRBJ1-2, with TRBD1 matching over 11 bases. Trimming removed 4 bases from V and 8 bases from J; junction bases left unmatched: 12. This CDR3 comprises 16 residues. Germline CDR1 LNHDA, CDR2 SQIVND (reference sequence). CDR3 bases: TGTGCCAGTAGTACCCGGACAGGGGGCCCGGAGAAGGGCTACACCTTC. It is translated as CASSTRTGGPEKGYTF.

This rearrangement joins TRBV6-1 to TRBJ1-4; unclear D gene. The germline V and J ends were trimmed by 2 bases and 0 bases, with 10 bases remaining between them. Germline CDR1 reads MNHNS; CDR2 reads SASEGT. This CDR3 is built from 16 residues. The CDR3 region has the DNA TGTGCCAGCAGTGAATTCAGGCATGCAACTAATGAAAAACTGTTTTTT. This translates into CASSEFRHATNEKLFF.

This chain joins TRBV10-2 and TRBJ2-1, with TRBD2 matching 8 bases. Losses at the gene ends were 5 bases for V and 4 bases for J; bases not matched to a gene: 4. Germline CDR1 is WSHSY and CDR2 is SAAADI. CDR3 length: 14 residues. In nucleotides, the CDR3 is TGCGCCAGCAGTTTTAGCGGGAAGTACAATGAGCAGTTCTTC. It is translated as CASSFSGKYNEQFF.